This TCR beta chain appears in the sequencing data of a study of beta chain features in type 1 diabetes (dated by TCRdb to 2017 to 2018). Background for the entire study: Patients and healthy donors did not differ in mean age, gender distribution, total cell number or subset yield. The study compared TCRB repertoires of sorted circulating CD4+ T cell subsets between recently diagnosed type 1 diabetes patients and matched healthy donors. Whereas all 28 donors provided naive and central memory subsets, regulatory and stem cell-like memory subsets were isolated from just 8 patients and roughly 8 healthy donors. A total of roughly 100 million sorted cells were examined across all samples, and a strong correlation was observed between cell number per subset and RNA yield. Results and caveats for the whole study, not just this receptor: Because cDNA was sequenced instead of genomic DNA, activated cells with high expression could be over-represented, although the groups did not differ in activation or CD3 levels. Fewer insertions and more nucleotide deletions at VDJ recombination sites were observed in patients with type 1 diabetes, implying thymic rearrangement abnormalities. PCR may preferentially amplify shorter templates, but because patient and control samples were amplified and corrected together, any resulting skew would affect both groups equally. Type 1 diabetes patients showed a moderate but significant shortening of TCRB CDR3 length in all four CD4+ subsets. The naive, central memory and regulatory TCRB repertoires appeared to resemble one another more closely among patients than among healthy donors. Only small numbers of individuals were included in the HLA sub-analyses, which left unresolved whether HLA type had any influence on TCRB rearrangement.

Trimming leaves V shorter by 2 bases and J shorter by 7 bases, with the junction holding 10 bases beyond the gene matches. The CDR3 contains 17 residues, cysteine and phenylalanine counted. CDR3 DNA only is kept here, 51 bases in frame from base 1. The germline V gene specifies MGHRA as CDR1 and YSYEKL as CDR2. Each donor gave one peripheral blood draw, averaging roughly 0.11 L, which was collected into heparinised tubes. A BD FACSAria II and a panel including CD45RO, CCR7, CD25, CD127, CD95 and CD27 were used to sort naive, central memory, regulatory and stem cell-like memory CD4+ T cells. Every sorted population had a purity above 95%. PBMCs were separated immediately by Lymphoprep density gradient centrifugation and were stained directly, without being cultured. So that batch effects would be minimized, each experiment stained and sorted samples in pairs, pairing one healthy donor with one patient.

All of the isolated RNA was reverse transcribed with the High Capacity cDNA Reverse Transcription Kit, so expressed TCRB transcripts were sequenced. Deep immunoSEQ sequencing was applied to naive, central memory and regulatory T cell samples, giving an average of about 3.6 million total reads per sample. After sorted cells were lysed in RLT buffer, RNA was extracted with DNase-treated RNeasy Micro or Mini kits, with the choice depending on cell number. To prevent cross-contamination, each cell subset was processed individually, whereas patient and healthy donor samples were processed jointly. Using the immunoSEQ multiplex PCR, TCRB sequences were amplified from cDNA into 87-bp fragments spanning the CDR3 region. Sequencing of the amplicons was performed on the Illumina HiSeq platform. Concerning the study's data processing: Synthetic template baselines were used to correct PCR bias computationally, reads within Hamming distance 2 were collapsed together, and singletons that could not be merged were discarded. Reads were aligned against IMGT so that V, D and J genes, CDR3 length and insertions or deletions at six rearrangement sites could be assigned. Clonotype counts were normalized to sorted cell number within each subset before computing true diversity and Gini coefficients with the tcR R package. The overlap coefficient, calculated on TCRB nucleotide sequences, was used to measure repertoire sharing. TCRdb limited this immuneACCESS table to in-frame rearrangements with V and J called. A share of clones is missing; checked studies link under half to unresolved V genes, and the rest is unexplained. D and trimming were read from the DNA, whereas the V and J calls and clone size are those reported in that table. This sample gives about 150,000 clones in total; under 9.5% of them show up just once. Of the sample, 0.55% to 0.65% is held by the ten largest clones.

On this clone itself: Its antigen is currently not known. No quality values exist for individual bases; no much larger clone is one base distant.

This sequence was found in a man aged 18-30 years in good health. The rearrangement joined TRBV4-1 to TRBJ1-4, with 10 bases matching TRBD1. Sequencing used central memory CD4+ T cells from blood. The CDR3 region has the sequence CASSQRQGARGGEKLFF. The DNA is as follows: TGCGCCAGCAGCCAAAGACAGGGGGCGCGGGGTGGTGAAAAACTGTTTTTT.